The 15 T cell receptor beta chains below come from one sample, sequenced in a study of blood T cell repertoires in COVID-19 (TCRdb year 2020). The library was produced with the immunoSEQ multiplex PCR assay. In TCRdb, the immuneACCESS table is reduced to in-frame sequences with V and J assigned. These tables do not hold every clone; where another copy was compared, an unresolved V gene accounts for under half, and the others remain unexplained. The sample table shows approximately 140,000 clones, and around nine tenths are seen once. The ten top clones hold approximately 4% of the sample. The source material was peripheral blood. These receptors were collected from a woman aged 40 to 50 with acute or convalescent COVID-19.

Only one count was recorded for this clone. This chain connects TRBV6-8 to TRBJ1-2; 8 bases line up with TRBD1. J was trimmed by 0 bases and V by 0 bases; bases with no gene match: 9. The germline V gene encodes CDR1 MNHGY and CDR2 SAAAGT. The length of the CDR3 is 18 residues. The CDR3 DNA sequence: TGTGCCAGCAGTTACTCAGTCCGGGACAGGAACCCTAACTATGGCTACACCTTC. Translated, it gives CASSYSVRDRNPNYGYTF.

This clone was seen a single time. The chain recombines TRBV3-1 (or the pseudogene TRBV3-2) with TRBJ2-5; possibly TRBD1 for D (6 bases). Germline V gene data show CDR1 as LGHDT and CDR2 as YNNKEL (reference sequence). The CDR3 has 15 amino acids. V lost 1 base and J lost 2, with 11 bases in between. CDR3 region: CASSQGAGAQETQYF. The CDR3 region has the DNA TGTGCCAGCAGCCAAGGCGCAGGGGCTCAAGAGACCCAGTACTTC.

In its sample, this clone was seen once. J is TRBJ2-1 and V is TRBV10-2; 8 bases are shared with TRBD2. Germline-derived CDR1 and CDR2 are WSHSY and SAAADI. The CDR3 has 16 amino acids. Trimming took 3 bases from V and 4 from J; bases not matched to a gene: 8. The CDR3, as DNA: TGCGCCAGCAGTGAACGGGCGGGAGGAGGTTACAATGAGCAGTTCTTC. This sequence encodes CASSERAGGGYNEQFF.

The J gene is TRBJ2-1, the V gene TRBV19; maybe TRBD2 (6 bases). Trimming stripped 4 bases from V and 0 bases from J, with 10 bases between. Germline loops: CDR1 LNHDA, CDR2 SQIVND (reference sequence). The CDR3 extends over 15 amino acids. CDR3 in amino acids: CASSTDGSSYNEQFF. As DNA, the CDR3 is TGTGCCAGTAGTACGGACGGGAGCTCCTACAATGAGCAGTTCTTC.

The chain couples TRBV9 to TRBJ2-6, with a tentative D call TRBD1 (6 bases). CDR1 is SGDLS, CDR2 YYNGEE, per germline. This CDR3 is built from 16 residues. V was clipped by 4 bases and J by 4 bases, with 15 bases between them. The CDR3 spells CASSPEDSLGANVLTF. As DNA, the CDR3 is TGTGCCAGCAGCCCCGAGGACAGTCTCGGGGCCAACGTCCTGACTTTC.

CDR3 coding DNA: TGTGCCAGCAGCTTAACGGGTAGGATCCCCTACGAGCAGTACTTC. It yields the protein CASSLTGRIPYEQYF. The V call is TRBV11-2, the J call TRBJ2-7; no clear D. The V end was cut by 2 bases, the J end by 2 bases, with 13 bases between. CDR3 size: 15 residues. Germline lookup yields CDR1 SGHAT and CDR2 FQNNGV.

The chain employs TRBV20-1 and TRBJ1-1, with TRBD1 as a possible D gene (6 bases). Germline V gene sequence: CDR1 DFQATT, CDR2 SNEGSKA (reference sequence). V was pared by 6 bases and J by 4 bases, with 9 bases between. The CDR3 covers 11 residues. The chain's CDR3 is CSAPGATEAFF. Written as DNA, the CDR3 is TGCAGTGCCCCAGGGGCCACTGAAGCTTTCTTT.

The V call is TRBV19, the J call TRBJ1-4, with D unclear. Germline CDR1 LNHDA, CDR2 SQIVND (reference sequence). V lost 4 bases to trimming and J lost 3 bases, with 12 bases between them. The CDR3 consists of 15 residues. The CDR3 sequence: CASSRGALANEKLFF. The CDR3 nucleotides read TGTGCCAGTAGTAGAGGTGCCCTCGCTAATGAAAAACTGTTTTTT.

V is TRBV19 and J is TRBJ1-5, with a weak D call TRBD1 (6 bases). Germline V gene lookup returns CDR1 LNHDA and CDR2 SQIVND (reference sequence). The V and J ends lost 1 base and 4 bases respectively, with 11 bases between them. The CDR3 covers 15 residues. The CDR3 DNA reads TGTGCCAGTAGTATAGGGACAGCATCAAATCAGCCCCAGCATTTT. This translates into CASSIGTASNQPQHF.

The chain carries TRBV27 and TRBJ2-7; 12 bases map to TRBD2. Trimming removed 4 bases from V and 1 base from J; junction bases left unmatched: 5. The CDR3 consists of 16 residues. CDR1 is MNHEY, CDR2 SMNVEV, per germline (reference sequence). CDR3 DNA: TGTGCCAGCAGTTCTAGCGGGAGGGCCTTTTCCTACGAGCAGTACTTC. This encodes CASSSSGRAFSYEQYF.

The rearrangement joins TRBV7-6 to TRBJ2-7; 7 bases map to TRBD1. Germline V lookup: CDR1 SGHVS, CDR2 FNYEAQ. V was pared by 1 base and J by 3 bases, with 3 bases of the junction left unmatched. This CDR3 region has 14 residues. The CDR3 coding sequence is TGTGCCAGCAGCTTAGGGGACAGAAGCTACGAGCAGTACTTC. This encodes CASSLGDRSYEQYF.

The chain employs TRBV5-4 and TRBJ2-5; 11 nucleotides align to TRBD2. V lost 2 bases and J lost 4; bases outside the gene matches: 7. This CDR3 region has 16 residues. In germline, CDR1 is SGHNT, CDR2 YYREEE (reference sequence). In DNA, the CDR3 is TGTGCCAGCAGCTTCGGGGTAGCGGGAGGGGTAGAGACCCAGTACTTC. The encoded protein is CASSFGVAGGVETQYF.

The V gene is TRBV7-3, the J gene TRBJ2-5; the match to TRBD2 covers 9 bases. The germline V gene encodes CDR1 SGHTA and CDR2 FQGTGA. With 5 bases clipped from V and 5 bases from J, the junction kept 9 bases outside the gene matches. CDR3 size: 15 residues. In nucleotides, the CDR3 is TGTGCCAGCAGCCCTAAAGCGGGAGGCTGGGAGACCCAGTACTTC. It encodes CASSPKAGGWETQYF.

V is TRBV18 and J is TRBJ1-2; weak D call: TRBD1 (6 bases). Per germline, CDR1 KGHSH and CDR2 LQKENI. V lost 3 bases to trimming and J lost 0 bases, with 11 bases between them. The CDR3 contains 15 residues. As DNA, the CDR3 is TGTGCCAGCTCACCTGGACAGTTCACTAACTATGGCTACACCTTC. Translated: CASSPGQFTNYGYTF.

The chain joins TRBV7-3 to TRBJ2-5; 8 nucleotides match TRBD1. CDR1 is SGHTA, CDR2 FQGTGA, per germline. This CDR3 is built from 16 residues. With 2 bases clipped from V and 5 bases from J, the junction kept 10 bases outside the gene matches. The CDR3 DNA reads as TGTGCCAGCAGCTTACGGGGCAGGGGGCAGGTGGAGACCCAGTACTTC. Its translation: CASSLRGRGQVETQYF.